This T cell receptor (beta chain) was sequenced for a study of cytomegalovirus exposure and HLA in healthy donors. Turning to the study itself: Early released data comprised about 90 million unique TCRs from HLA-typed donors. The study's findings and limits: In a later analysis, compared with equally common non-associated chains, HLA-associated beta chains were more expanded.

Notes on this clone: Its antigen is still unknown.

PCR amplification relied on 60 Vbeta primers (plus 13 Jbeta primers). TCRdb's copy holds only in-frame clones and misses some; the assay was immunoSEQ multiplex PCR. The sample has just over 150,000 clones. The CDR3 length is 16 residues. Germline V gene data show CDR1 as LGHNT and CDR2 as FRNRAP. The V segment lost 7 bases and the J segment 2 bases; nucleotides outside the gene matches: 13. The V gene is TRBV12-5, the J gene TRBJ1-2, with 7 bases matching TRBD1. This TCR came from a woman aged 55-75 years in good health and CMV-seronegative. Material: PBMCs. The CDR3 here is CASALGTAGSNYGYTF. As DNA, the CDR3 is TGTGCTAGTGCTCTTGGGACAGCCGGATCCAACTATGGCTACACCTTC.